The 10 T cell receptor beta chains below all came from one sample that was sequenced in a study of identical twins. MiXCR, run by TCRdb on the 5' RACE reads, gives a single entry per CDR3 protein. Found here are roughly 500,000 distinct CDR3 sequences, 20% to 25% of them singletons; the top ten hold roughly 0.91%. This sample was also put to use in a study of T cells expressing NK-cell markers.

The sequenced sample was CD4+ T cells sorted from blood. These receptor sequences come from a woman aged 18-29 years in good health.

This clonotype was seen a few times. The junction differs from germline at one of its ends, possibly a read error. The chain uses TRBV5-1 and TRBJ2-7; 7 positions match TRBD1. There are 13 residues in the CDR3. The germline V gene encodes CDR1 SGHRS and CDR2 YFSETQ. CDR3 DNA sequence: TGCGCCAGCACCTTGACAGGGACCTACGAGCAGTACTTC. Translated, it gives CASTLTGTYEQYF.

The V and J genes are TRBV7-9 and TRBJ2-5; D not certain. Germline lookup yields CDR1 SEHNR and CDR2 FQNEAQ (reference sequence). With 1 base removed from V and 7 bases from J, the gap between germline ends came to 4 bases. CDR3 length: 11 amino acids. CDR3 in DNA: TGTGCCAGCAGCTTAGAACGGACCCAGTACTTC. This encodes CASSLERTQYF.

The rearrangement uses TRBV4-1 and TRBJ1-3; D uncertain. This CDR3 is 14 amino acids long. The germline CDR1 and CDR2 sequences are MGHRA and YSYEKL. Trimming removed 0 bases at V and 0 bases at J, with 3 bases between. The CDR3: CASSQEGSGNTIYF. CDR3 in DNA: TGCGCCAGCAGCCAAGAGGGCTCTGGAAACACCATATATTTT.

This clonotype appeared once. V gene TRBV5-8 combines with J gene TRBJ2-3; the D is unclear. The germline V and J ends were trimmed by 4 bases and 3 bases, with 18 bases remaining between them. Germline CDR1 and CDR2: SGHTS and YDEGEE. This CDR3 region has 16 residues. The CDR3 coding sequence is TGTGCCAGCAGCACCGGGCCTTTTCGTAGTACAGATACGCAGTATTTT. Residues: CASSTGPFRSTDTQYF.

The V call is TRBV10-1, the J call TRBJ2-2; D unresolved. Germline CDR1 and CDR2: WNHNN and SYGVQD (reference sequence). Trimming removed 7 bases at V and 8 bases at J, with 8 bases between. This CDR3 comprises 11 residues. CDR3 nucleotides: TGCGCCAGCATATTCCCTGGGGAGCTGTTTTTT. This gives the protein CASIFPGELFF.

This clonotype was found many times. V usage is TRBV12-3 or TRBV12-4 and J usage is TRBJ1-3; 7 bases fit TRBD1. The CDR3 length is 15 residues. V lost 5 bases, J lost 8 bases, and 12 bases stayed unmatched. Written as DNA, the CDR3 is TGTGCCAGCAGTCGATCGACAGGGAGAGTTGACACCATATATTTT. Residues: CASSRSTGRVDTIYF.

This clonotype was seen more than once but under ten times. This chain links TRBV10-3 with TRBJ2-2; 10 nucleotides line up with TRBD2. Trimming cost V 11 bases and J 3 bases; bases outside gene matches: 9. Germline assignment: CDR1 ENHRY and CDR2 SYGVKD. The CDR3 has 15 residues. The CDR3, as DNA: TGTGCCTCGCTCGGACTAGCGGATTACACCGGGGAGCTGTTTTTT. Translation gives CASLGLADYTGELFF.

V usage is TRBV7-3 and J usage is TRBJ2-7, with a possible D match to TRBD2 (7 bases). The length of the CDR3 is 17 residues. V lost 5 bases and J lost 3, with 23 bases in between. Germline V lookup: CDR1 SGHTA, CDR2 FQGTGA. Here the CDR3 DNA reads TGTGCCAGCAGCCCAGGTTGGAGGGGGGGCGGATTCTACGAGCAGTACTTC. It specifies CASSPGWRGGGFYEQYF. Full variable domain (remainder filled in from reference TRBV7-3 and TRBJ2-7): GAGVSQTPSNKVTEKGKYVELRCDPISGHTALYWYRQSLGQGPEFLIYFQGTGAADDSGLPNDRFFAVRPEGSVSTLKIQRTERGDSAVYLCASSPGWRGGGFYEQYFGPGTRLTVT.

Ten or more counts support this clonotype. The V call is TRBV20-1, the J call TRBJ1-2; D is unclear. Trimming cost V 3 bases and J 4 bases, with 9 bases left between them. This CDR3 contains 12 residues. Germline CDR1 and CDR2: DFQATT and SNEGSKA (reference sequence). DNA of the CDR3: TGCAGTGCTAGCACCATACTCTATGGCTACACCTTC. This gives the protein CSASTILYGYTF.

This clonotype has just a few counts. The CDR3 region has the DNA TGTGCCAGCAGCACAGAGGGGGGGGCGGGCGAAGCTTTCTTT. Translation gives CASSTEGGAGEAFF. The chain carries TRBV5-5 and TRBJ1-1; perhaps TRBD1 as D (6 bases). V lost 4 bases and J 8 bases, leaving 18 bases between the germline ends. There are 14 residues in the CDR3. Germline V lookup: CDR1 SGHKS, CDR2 YYEKEE (reference sequence).